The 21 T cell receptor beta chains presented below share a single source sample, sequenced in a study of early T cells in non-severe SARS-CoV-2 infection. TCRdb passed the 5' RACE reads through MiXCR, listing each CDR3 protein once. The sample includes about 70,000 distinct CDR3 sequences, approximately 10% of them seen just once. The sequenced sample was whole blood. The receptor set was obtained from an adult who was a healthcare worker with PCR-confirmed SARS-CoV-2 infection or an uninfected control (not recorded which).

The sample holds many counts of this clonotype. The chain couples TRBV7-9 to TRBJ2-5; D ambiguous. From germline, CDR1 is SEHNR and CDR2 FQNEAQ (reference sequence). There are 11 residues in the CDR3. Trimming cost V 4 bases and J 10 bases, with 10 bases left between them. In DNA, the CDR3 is TGTGCCAGCAGCTCCGGAACGGACCAGTACTTC. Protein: CASSSGTDQYF.

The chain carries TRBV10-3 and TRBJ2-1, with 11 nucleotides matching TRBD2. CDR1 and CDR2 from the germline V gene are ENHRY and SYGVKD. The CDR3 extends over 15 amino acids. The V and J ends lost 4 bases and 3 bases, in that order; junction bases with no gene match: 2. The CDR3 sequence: CAISATSGGYNEQFF. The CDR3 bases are TGTGCCATCAGTGCCACTAGCGGGGGCTACAATGAGCAGTTCTTC.

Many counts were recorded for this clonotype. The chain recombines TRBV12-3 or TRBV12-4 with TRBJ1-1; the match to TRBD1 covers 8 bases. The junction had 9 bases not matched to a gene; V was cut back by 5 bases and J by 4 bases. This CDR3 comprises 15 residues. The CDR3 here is CASSRGQGLSTEAFF. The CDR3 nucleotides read TGTGCCAGCAGTCGCGGACAGGGCTTGAGCACTGAAGCTTTCTTT.

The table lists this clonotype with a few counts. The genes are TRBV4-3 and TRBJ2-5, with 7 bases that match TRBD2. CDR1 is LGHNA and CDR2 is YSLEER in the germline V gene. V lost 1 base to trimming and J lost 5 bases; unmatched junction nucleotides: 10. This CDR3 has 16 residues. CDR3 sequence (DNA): TGCGCCAGCAGCCAAGCTTTCAAGCGGGGTGCGGAGACCCAGTACTTC. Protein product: CASSQAFKRGAETQYF.

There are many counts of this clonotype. CDR3 protein: CASSPPSKPGGYTF. In DNA, the CDR3 is TGTGCCAGCTCACCACCGTCGAAGCCGGGAGGCTACACCTTC. The chain employs TRBV18 and TRBJ1-2, with no clear D. The CDR3 contains 14 residues. V was shortened by 0 bases and J by 8 bases, with 13 bases between the two germline ends. Germline V gene sequence: CDR1 KGHSH, CDR2 LQKENI.

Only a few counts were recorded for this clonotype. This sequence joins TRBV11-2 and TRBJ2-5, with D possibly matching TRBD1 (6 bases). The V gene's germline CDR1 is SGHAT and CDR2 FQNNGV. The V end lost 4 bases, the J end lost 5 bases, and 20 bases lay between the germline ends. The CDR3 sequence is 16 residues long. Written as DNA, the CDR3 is TGTGCCAGCAGCTGGGGGCTAGTTACTCTCCAGGAGACCCAGTACTTC. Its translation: CASSWGLVTLQETQYF.

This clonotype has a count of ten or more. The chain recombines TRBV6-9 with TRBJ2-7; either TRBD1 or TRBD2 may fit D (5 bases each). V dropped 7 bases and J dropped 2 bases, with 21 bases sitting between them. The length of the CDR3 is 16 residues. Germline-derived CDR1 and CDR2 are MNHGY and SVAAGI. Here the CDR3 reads CASTTLERGDTYEQYF. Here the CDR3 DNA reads TGTGCCAGCACCACCCTGGAGAGGGGCGATACCTACGAGCAGTACTTC.

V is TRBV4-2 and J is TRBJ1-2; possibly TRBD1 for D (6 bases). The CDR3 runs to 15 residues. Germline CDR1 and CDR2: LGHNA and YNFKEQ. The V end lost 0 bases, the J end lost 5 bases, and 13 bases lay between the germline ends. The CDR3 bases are TGTGCCAGCAGCCAAGAGCGGGGGGCTAGGTATGGCTACACCTTC. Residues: CASSQERGARYGYTF.

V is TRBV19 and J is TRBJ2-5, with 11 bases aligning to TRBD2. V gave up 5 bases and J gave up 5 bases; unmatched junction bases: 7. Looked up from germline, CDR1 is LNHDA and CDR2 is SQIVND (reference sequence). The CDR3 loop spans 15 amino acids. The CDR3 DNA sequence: TGTGCCAGTAGTGACTTAGCGGGGGGGCCGGAGACCCAGTACTTC. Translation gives CASSDLAGGPETQYF.

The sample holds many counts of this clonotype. In nucleotides, the CDR3 is TGCGCCAGCAGCCAAGACGGGGTCCTGGAATCACCCCTCCACTTT. Its protein product is CASSQDGVLESPLHF. The J gene is TRBJ1-6, the V gene TRBV4-3, with D unclear. Germline values: CDR1 LGHNA, CDR2 YSLEER. V was cut by 0 bases and J by 10 bases, with 13 bases left in between. The CDR3 loop spans 15 amino acids.

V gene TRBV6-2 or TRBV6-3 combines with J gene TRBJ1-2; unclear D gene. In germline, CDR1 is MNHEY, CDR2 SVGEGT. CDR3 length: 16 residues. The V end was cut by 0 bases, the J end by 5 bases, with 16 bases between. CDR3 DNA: TGTGCCAGCAGTTACTCGATATCGGGGAGCGATTATGGCTACACCTTC. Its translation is CASSYSISGSDYGYTF.

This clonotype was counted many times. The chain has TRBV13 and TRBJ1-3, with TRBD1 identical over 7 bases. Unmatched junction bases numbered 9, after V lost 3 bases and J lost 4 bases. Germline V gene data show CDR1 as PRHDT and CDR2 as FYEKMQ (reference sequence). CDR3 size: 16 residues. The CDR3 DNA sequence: TGTGCCAGCAGCTTGACAGGGCTAAGGTTGGGAAACACCATATATTTT. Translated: CASSLTGLRLGNTIYF.

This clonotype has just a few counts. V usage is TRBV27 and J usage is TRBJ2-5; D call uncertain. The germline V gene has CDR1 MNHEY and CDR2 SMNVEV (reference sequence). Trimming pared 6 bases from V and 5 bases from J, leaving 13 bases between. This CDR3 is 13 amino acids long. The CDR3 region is CASSVVSWETQYF. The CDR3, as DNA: TGTGCCAGCAGCGTAGTATCTTGGGAGACCCAGTACTTC.

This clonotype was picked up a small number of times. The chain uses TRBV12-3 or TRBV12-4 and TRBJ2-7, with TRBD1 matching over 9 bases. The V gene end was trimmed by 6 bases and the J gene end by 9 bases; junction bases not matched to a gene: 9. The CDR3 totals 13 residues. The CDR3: CASRLGQGMRQYF. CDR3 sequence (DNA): TGTGCCAGCAGGCTAGGACAGGGGATGCGGCAGTACTTC.

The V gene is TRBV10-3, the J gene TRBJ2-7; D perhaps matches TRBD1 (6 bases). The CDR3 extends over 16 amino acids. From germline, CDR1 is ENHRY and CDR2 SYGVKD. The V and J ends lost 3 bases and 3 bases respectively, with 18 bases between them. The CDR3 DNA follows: TGTGCCATCAGTGACCCGGGGACAACCCCCGTCTACGAGCAGTACTTC. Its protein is CAISDPGTTPVYEQYF.

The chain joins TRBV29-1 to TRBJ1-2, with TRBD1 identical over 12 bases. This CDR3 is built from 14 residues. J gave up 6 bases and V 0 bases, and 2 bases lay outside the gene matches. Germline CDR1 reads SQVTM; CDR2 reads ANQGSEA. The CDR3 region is CSVEEGQGANGYTF. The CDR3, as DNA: TGCAGCGTTGAAGAGGGACAGGGGGCTAATGGCTACACCTTC.

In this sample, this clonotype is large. For the CDR3, the DNA is TGTGCCAGCAGTTTCAGGGGCCAGCCCCAGCATTTT. Protein sequence: CASSFRGQPQHF. J is TRBJ1-5 and V is TRBV27; D may be TRBD1 (6 bases). V lost 3 bases, J lost 7 bases, and 7 bases lay in between. This CDR3 region has 12 residues. Germline-derived CDR1 and CDR2 are MNHEY and SMNVEV (reference sequence).

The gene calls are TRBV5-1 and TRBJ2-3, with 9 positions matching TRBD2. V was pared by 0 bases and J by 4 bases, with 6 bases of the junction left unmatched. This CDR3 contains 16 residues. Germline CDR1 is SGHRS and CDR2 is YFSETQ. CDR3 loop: CASSLGLAGMADTQYF. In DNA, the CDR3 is TGCGCCAGCAGCTTGGGTCTAGCGGGGATGGCAGATACGCAGTATTTT.

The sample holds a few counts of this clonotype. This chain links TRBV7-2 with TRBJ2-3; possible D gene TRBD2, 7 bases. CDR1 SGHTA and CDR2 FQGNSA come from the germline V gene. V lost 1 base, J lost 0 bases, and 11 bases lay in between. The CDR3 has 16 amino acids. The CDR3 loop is CASSLVAGASTDTQYF. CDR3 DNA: TGTGCCAGCAGCTTAGTTGCGGGGGCCAGCACAGATACGCAGTATTTT.

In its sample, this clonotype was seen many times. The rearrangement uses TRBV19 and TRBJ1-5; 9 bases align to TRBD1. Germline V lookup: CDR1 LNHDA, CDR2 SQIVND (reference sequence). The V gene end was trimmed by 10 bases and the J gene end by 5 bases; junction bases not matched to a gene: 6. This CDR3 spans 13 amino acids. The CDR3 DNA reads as TGTGCCACAGGGACAGGGATTTATCAGCCCCAGCATTTT. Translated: CATGTGIYQPQHF.

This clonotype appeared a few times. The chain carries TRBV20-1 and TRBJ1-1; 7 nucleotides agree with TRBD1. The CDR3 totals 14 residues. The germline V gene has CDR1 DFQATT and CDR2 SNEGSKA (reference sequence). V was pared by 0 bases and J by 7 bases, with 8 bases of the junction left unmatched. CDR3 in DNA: TGCAGTGCTAGAGATCGAGGGGGCACATATGAAGCTTTCTTT. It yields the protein CSARDRGGTYEAFF.